Each of the 19 T cell receptor beta chains below was sequenced from the same sample in a study of blood T cell repertoires in COVID-19. The protocol was immunoSEQ multiplex PCR, while the TCRdb copy is restricted to in-frame clones and leaves out a portion. The sample lists about 170,000 clones; roughly 90% were seen once. Sequencing was performed on peripheral blood. The receptors derive from a woman in her sixties or seventies with COVID-19, enrolled during active disease.

The V and J genes are TRBV19 and TRBJ1-5; 7 positions match TRBD1. The ends lost 2 bases at V and 3 bases at J; junction bases unmatched: 7. In germline, CDR1 is LNHDA, CDR2 SQIVND (reference sequence). The CDR3 sequence is 16 residues long. The CDR3 loop is CASSIFVTGPNQPQHF. CDR3 coding DNA: TGTGCCAGTAGTATATTCGTGACAGGGCCCAATCAGCCCCAGCATTTT.

The chain links TRBV30 to TRBJ2-4; 11 bases fit TRBD1. From germline, CDR1 is GTSNPN and CDR2 SVGIG (reference sequence). The junction had 10 bases not matched to a gene; V was cut back by 0 bases and J by 0 bases. The CDR3 contains 19 residues. In nucleotides, the CDR3 is TGTGCCTGGAGTGTGGGGACAGGGGGAAGATCGGTAGCCAAAAACATTCAGTACTTC. Translation gives CAWSVGTGGRSVAKNIQYF.

The rearrangement uses TRBV10-1 and TRBJ2-7, with 12 bases matching TRBD1. The CDR3 is 18 amino acids. Unmatched junction bases numbered 7, after V lost 0 bases and J lost 1 base. In germline, CDR1 is WNHNN, CDR2 SYGVQD (reference sequence). DNA of the CDR3: TGCGCCAGCAGTGAGTCGACTCCGGGACAGGGGGCATCCTACGAGCAGTACTTC. Protein: CASSESTPGQGASYEQYF.

This clone was observed a few times. The gene calls are TRBV7-2 and TRBJ1-6, with D hard to call. This CDR3 comprises 14 residues. Germline values: CDR1 SGHTA, CDR2 FQGNSA. With 1 base removed from V and 8 bases from J, the gap between germline ends came to 9 bases. The CDR3 reads CASSLDRRYSPLHF. DNA for the CDR3: TGTGCCAGCAGCTTAGACCGCCGGTATTCACCCCTCCACTTT.

CDR3 in DNA: TGCGCCAGCAGTGAGTCTATGAACTCACCCCCCTACAATGAGCAGTTCTTC. Its protein is CASSESMNSPPYNEQFF. V and J are TRBV10-2 and TRBJ2-1; D uncertain. V lost 0 bases, J lost 2 bases, and 14 bases lay in between. This CDR3 contains 17 residues. Germline values: CDR1 WSHSY, CDR2 SAAADI.

V and J are TRBV7-2 and TRBJ2-5, with 7 bases aligning to TRBD1. J was trimmed by 1 base and V by 5 bases; bases with no gene match: 13. Per the germline V gene, CDR1 is SGHTA and CDR2 is FQGNSA. The CDR3 length is 17 residues. The CDR3, as DNA: TGTGCCAGCAGCGGCGTGAACAGGGGTCGTTTCCAAGAGACCCAGTACTTC. Protein: CASSGVNRGRFQETQYF.

The chain combines TRBV18 with TRBJ2-7, with 7 bases that match TRBD1. Germline CDR1 is KGHSH and CDR2 is LQKENI. With V trimmed by 2 bases and J by 1 base, 2 bases remained unmatched. The CDR3 runs to 14 residues. The CDR3 loop reads CASSPSDRSYEQYF. As DNA, the CDR3 is TGTGCCAGCTCACCATCGGACAGGTCCTACGAGCAGTACTTC. Combining the CDR3 with reference TRBV18 and TRBJ2-7 gives the whole variable domain NAGVMQNPRHLVRRRGQEARLRCSPMKGHSHVYWYRQLPEEGLKFMVYLQKENIIDESGMPKERFSAEFPKEGPSILRIQQVVRGDSAAYFCASSPSDRSYEQYFGPGTRLTVT.

The chain has TRBV19 and TRBJ1-2; 7 nucleotides line up with TRBD1. V shed 7 bases, J shed 1 base, and the junction held 6 bases outside the gene matches. The CDR3 loop spans 14 amino acids. Germline lookup yields CDR1 LNHDA and CDR2 SQIVND (reference sequence). In nucleotides, the CDR3 is TGTGCCAGTACCCGACAGGGTATTAACTATGGCTACACCTTC. Protein: CASTRQGINYGYTF.

The chain couples TRBV5-8 to TRBJ2-1; no clear D gene. The germline V gene has CDR1 SGHTS and CDR2 YDEGEE. This CDR3 spans 16 amino acids. The V end lost 0 bases, the J end lost 7 bases, and 17 bases lay between the germline ends. The CDR3 sequence is CASSLGVLASWNEQFF. The CDR3 DNA reads as TGTGCCAGCAGCTTGGGTGTTCTGGCATCGTGGAATGAGCAGTTCTTC. Full variable domain (rest looked up from reference TRBV5-8 and TRBJ2-1): EAGVTQSPTHLIKTRGQQATLRCSPISGHTSVYWYQQALGLGLQFLLWYDEGEERNRGNFPPRFSGRQFPNYSSELNVNALELEDSALYLCASSLGVLASWNEQFFGPGTRLTVL.

This clone was detected once. The chain carries TRBV12-3 or TRBV12-4 and TRBJ1-6; the D is unclear. This CDR3 is built from 13 residues. The V gene lost 5 bases and the J gene lost 5 bases, with 7 bases spanning the gap. The CDR3 spells CASSPRDNSPLHF. DNA of the CDR3: TGTGCCAGCAGTCCCCGGGATAATTCACCCCTCCACTTT.

The J gene is TRBJ2-7, the V gene TRBV6-2 or TRBV6-3; a possible D gene is TRBD1 (6 bases). The CDR3 loop spans 15 amino acids. The V gene's germline CDR1 is MNHEY and CDR2 SVGEGT. Trimming stripped 0 bases from V and 4 bases from J, with 13 bases between. CDR3 coding DNA: TGTGCCAGCAGTTACTCCGGGCAGGGGTCGTACGAGCAGTACTTC. Amino acid sequence: CASSYSGQGSYEQYF.

The V call is TRBV19, the J call TRBJ2-3; TRBD2 aligns across 11 bases. The CDR3 contains 16 residues. The V and J ends lost 5 bases and 2 bases, in that order; junction bases with no gene match: 6. The germline gives CDR1 LNHDA, CDR2 SQIVND (reference sequence). In nucleotides, the CDR3 is TGTGCCAGTAGTTTCCGGACTAGCGGGTACACAGATACGCAGTATTTT. Its translation is CASSFRTSGYTDTQYF. The full variable domain, in which reference TRBV19 and TRBJ2-3 provide the parts outside the CDR3, is DGGITQSPKYLFRKEGQNVTLSCEQNLNHDAMYWYRQDPGQGLRLIYYSQIVNDFQKGDIAEGYSVSREKKESFPLTVTSAQKNPTAFYLCASSFRTSGYTDTQYFGPGTRLTVL.

The rearrangement uses TRBV14 and TRBJ2-1, with TRBD2 matching over 12 bases. The CDR3 has 18 amino acids. In germline, CDR1 is SGHDN, CDR2 FVKESK. The V gene end was trimmed by 4 bases and the J gene end by 6 bases; junction bases not matched to a gene: 13. The CDR3 DNA is TGTGCCAGCAGCCCTCAAACCAGGGCTAGCGGGAGGGCCAATGAGCAGTTCTTC. Encoded protein: CASSPQTRASGRANEQFF.

The gene calls are TRBV11-3 and TRBJ2-2, with D tentatively TRBD1 (5 bases). The V end lost 6 bases, the J end lost 9 bases, and 20 bases lay between the germline ends. This CDR3 has 15 amino acids. Germline V gene data show CDR1 as SGHNT and CDR2 as YENEEA. As DNA, the CDR3 is TGTGCCAGCAGTTCCGTAGTCACAGGTGGTAGGGAGCTGTTTTTT. As protein: CASSSVVTGGRELFF.

This clone was observed once. The chain recombines TRBV30 with TRBJ2-7; D may be TRBD1 (5 bases). V was pared by 4 bases and J by 2 bases, with 12 bases between. This CDR3 is 13 amino acids long. Germline V gene sequence: CDR1 GTSNPN, CDR2 SVGIG (reference sequence). The CDR3 DNA sequence: TGTGCCTGGAATCGACAGACGACCTACGAGCAGTACTTC. Protein sequence: CAWNRQTTYEQYF.

The chain links TRBV13 to TRBJ1-1, with D unresolved. Trimming shortened V by 1 base and J by 1 base, and 4 bases separated the two germline ends. This CDR3 contains 13 residues. Germline loops: CDR1 PRHDT, CDR2 FYEKMQ (reference sequence). CDR3 region: CASSLDRNTEAFF. The DNA for the CDR3 is TGTGCCAGCAGCTTAGACAGGAACACTGAAGCTTTCTTT.

V gene TRBV30 combines with J gene TRBJ2-2; TRBD1 agrees at 7 bases. The CDR3 is made up of 14 amino acids. The germline V gene encodes CDR1 GTSNPN and CDR2 SVGIG (reference sequence). The V gene end was trimmed by 5 bases and the J gene end by 5 bases; junction bases not matched to a gene: 8. CDR3 sequence reads: CAWQRTGATGELFF. The CDR3 DNA reads as TGTGCCTGGCAGCGGACAGGAGCAACCGGGGAGCTGTTTTTT.

The chain carries TRBV7-2 and TRBJ1-1; no reliable D call. This CDR3 has 13 residues. The V end lost 1 base, the J end lost 1 base, and 4 bases lay between the germline ends. Germline CDR1 reads SGHTA; CDR2 reads FQGNSA. CDR3 amino acids: CASSLVRNTEAFF. For the CDR3, the DNA is TGTGCCAGCAGCTTAGTCCGGAACACTGAAGCTTTCTTT.

The V gene is TRBV6-2 or TRBV6-3, the J gene TRBJ1-1; TRBD1 matches 7 bases. This CDR3 has 16 amino acids. Germline V gene lookup returns CDR1 MNHEY and CDR2 SVGEGT. The ends lost 2 bases at V and 0 bases at J; junction bases unmatched: 6. This CDR3 is CASSYHRGGVNTEAFF. As DNA, the CDR3 is TGTGCCAGCAGTTACCACAGGGGTGGAGTGAACACTGAAGCTTTCTTT.